This TCR beta chain derives from a study of T cell repertoires in urothelial bladder cancer. Turning to the study itself: Of some 11 resected lesions, a few were cT2 or greater. Points from the study as a whole: Up to roughly 15% of carcinoma infiltrating lymphocytes belonged to one T-cell clone. Benign specimens held more T cells than urothelial carcinoma specimens.

Trimming took 0 bases from V and 4 from J, leaving 14 bases between them. Germline-derived CDR1 and CDR2 are LGHNA and YSLEER. This CDR3 region has 16 residues. The assay was immunoSEQ multiplex PCR, and TCRdb's table has in-frame clones only and misses some. The sample contains more than 10,000 clones, 60% to 70% of which appear only once. To note about this clone: Its specificity is unknown.

The origin of this receptor is a human donor with urothelial carcinoma. This chain uses TRBV4-3 with TRBJ2-3, with D perhaps TRBD1 (5 bases). Sequencing was carried out using tumor-infiltrating cells from bladder cancer. CDR3 DNA sequence: TGCGCCAGCAGCCAAGACCTTTTCCTGGGGCCAGATACGCAGTATTTT. Protein product: CASSQDLFLGPDTQYF.